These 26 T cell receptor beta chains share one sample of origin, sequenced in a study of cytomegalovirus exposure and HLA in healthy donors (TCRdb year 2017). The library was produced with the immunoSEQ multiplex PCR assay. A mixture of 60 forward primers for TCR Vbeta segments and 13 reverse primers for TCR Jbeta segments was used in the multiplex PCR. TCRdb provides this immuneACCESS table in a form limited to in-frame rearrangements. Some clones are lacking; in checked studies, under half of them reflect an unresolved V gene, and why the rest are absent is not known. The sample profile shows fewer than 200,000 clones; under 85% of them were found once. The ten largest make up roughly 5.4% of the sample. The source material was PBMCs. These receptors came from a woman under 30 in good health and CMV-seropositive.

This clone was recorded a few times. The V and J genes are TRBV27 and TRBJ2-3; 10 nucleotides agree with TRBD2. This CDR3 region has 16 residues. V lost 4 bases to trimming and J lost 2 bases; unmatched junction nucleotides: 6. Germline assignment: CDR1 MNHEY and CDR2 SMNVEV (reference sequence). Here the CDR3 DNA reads TGTGCCAGCAGTTCAGAACTAGCGGGGCCCACAGATACGCAGTATTTT. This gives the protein CASSSELAGPTDTQYF.

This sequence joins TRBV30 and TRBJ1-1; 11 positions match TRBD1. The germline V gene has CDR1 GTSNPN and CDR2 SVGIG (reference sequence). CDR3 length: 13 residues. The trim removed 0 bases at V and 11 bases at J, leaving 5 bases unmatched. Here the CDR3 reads CAWSVGTGGSAFF. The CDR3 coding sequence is TGTGCCTGGAGTGTGGGGACAGGGGGTTCTGCTTTCTTT.

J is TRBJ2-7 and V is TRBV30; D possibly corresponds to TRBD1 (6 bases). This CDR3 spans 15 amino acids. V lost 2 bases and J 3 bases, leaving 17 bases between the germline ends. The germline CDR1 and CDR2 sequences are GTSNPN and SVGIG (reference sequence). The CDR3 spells CAWSRRGHPNYEQYF. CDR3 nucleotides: TGTGCCTGGAGTCGAAGGGGACACCCAAACTACGAGCAGTACTTC. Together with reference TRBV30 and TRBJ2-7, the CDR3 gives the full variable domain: SQTIHQWPATLVQPVGSPLSLECTVEGTSNPNLYWYRQAAGRGLQLLFYSVGIGQISSEVPQNLSASRPQDRQFILSSKKLLLSDSGFYLCAWSRRGHPNYEQYFGPGTRLTVT.

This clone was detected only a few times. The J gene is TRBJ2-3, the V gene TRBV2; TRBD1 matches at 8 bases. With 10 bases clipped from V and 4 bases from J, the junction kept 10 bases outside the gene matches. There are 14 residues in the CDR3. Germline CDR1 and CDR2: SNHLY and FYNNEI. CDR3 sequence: CATMMTGAADTQYF. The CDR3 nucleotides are TGTGCCACAATGATGACAGGGGCCGCAGATACGCAGTATTTT.

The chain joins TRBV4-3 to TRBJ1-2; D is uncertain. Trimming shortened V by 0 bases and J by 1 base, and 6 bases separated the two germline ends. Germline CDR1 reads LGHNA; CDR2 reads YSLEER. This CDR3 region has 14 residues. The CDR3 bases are TGCGCCAGCAGCCAAGATGGCAGTAACTATGGCTACACCTTC. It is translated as CASSQDGSNYGYTF.

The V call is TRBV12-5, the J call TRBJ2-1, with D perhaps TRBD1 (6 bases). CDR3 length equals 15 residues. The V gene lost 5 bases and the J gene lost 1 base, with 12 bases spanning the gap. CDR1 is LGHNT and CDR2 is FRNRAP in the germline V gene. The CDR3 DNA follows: TGTGCTAGTGGTGCAGGGGTAGGGTCCTACAATGAGCAGTTCTTC. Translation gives CASGAGVGSYNEQFF.

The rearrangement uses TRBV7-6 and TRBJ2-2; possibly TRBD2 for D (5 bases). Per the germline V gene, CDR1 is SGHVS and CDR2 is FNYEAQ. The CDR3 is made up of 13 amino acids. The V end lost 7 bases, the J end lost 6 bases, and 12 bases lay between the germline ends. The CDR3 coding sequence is TGTGCCAGCACCTCAGGAGGAGCCGGGGAGCTGTTTTTT. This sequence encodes CASTSGGAGELFF.

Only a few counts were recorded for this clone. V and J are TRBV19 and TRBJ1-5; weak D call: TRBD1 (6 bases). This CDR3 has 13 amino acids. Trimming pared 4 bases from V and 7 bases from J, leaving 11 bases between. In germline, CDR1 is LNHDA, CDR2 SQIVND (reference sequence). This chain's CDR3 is CASSTYTGQPQHF. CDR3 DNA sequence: TGTGCCAGTAGTACGTACACAGGGCAGCCCCAGCATTTT.

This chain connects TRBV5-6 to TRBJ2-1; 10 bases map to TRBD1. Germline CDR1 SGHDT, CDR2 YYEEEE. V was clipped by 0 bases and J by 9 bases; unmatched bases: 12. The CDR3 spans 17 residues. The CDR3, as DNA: TGTGCCAGCAGCTTGGCAACACGACAGGGGGCATTCGTTGAGCAGTTCTTC. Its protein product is CASSLATRQGAFVEQFF. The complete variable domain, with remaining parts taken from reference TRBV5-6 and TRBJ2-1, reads DAGVTQSPTHLIKTRGQQVTLRCSPKSGHDTVSWYQQALGQGPQFIFQYYEEEERQRGNFPDRFSGHQFPNYSSELNVNALLLGDSALYLCASSLATRQGAFVEQFFGPGTRLTVL.

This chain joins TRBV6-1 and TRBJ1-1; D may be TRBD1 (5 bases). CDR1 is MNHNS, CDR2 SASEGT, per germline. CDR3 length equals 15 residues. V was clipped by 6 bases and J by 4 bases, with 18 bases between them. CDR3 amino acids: CASRRREQAGTEAFF. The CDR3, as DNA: TGTGCCAGCAGGAGGAGAGAACAGGCTGGCACTGAAGCTTTCTTT.

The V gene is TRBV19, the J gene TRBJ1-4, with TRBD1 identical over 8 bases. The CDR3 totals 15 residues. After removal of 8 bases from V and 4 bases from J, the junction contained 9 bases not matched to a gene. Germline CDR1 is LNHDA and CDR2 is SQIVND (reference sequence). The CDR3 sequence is CASVGTGGNNEKLFF. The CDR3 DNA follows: TGTGCCAGTGTCGGGACAGGAGGAAATAATGAAAAACTGTTTTTT.

The CDR3 DNA reads TGTGCCAGCAGCTTAGGGACAGGACCCTACGAGCAGTACTTC. Residues: CASSLGTGPYEQYF. V is TRBV11-3 and J is TRBJ2-7, with 7 bases fitting TRBD1. The V segment lost 1 base and the J segment 2 bases; nucleotides outside the gene matches: 2. CDR1 and CDR2 (germline): SGHNT, YENEEA. The CDR3 totals 14 residues.

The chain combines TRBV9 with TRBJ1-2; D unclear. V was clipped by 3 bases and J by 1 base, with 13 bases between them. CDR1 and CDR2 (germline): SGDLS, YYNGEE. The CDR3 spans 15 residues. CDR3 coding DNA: TGTGCCAGCAGCGCCGCAGCCACAGTTAACTATGGCTACACCTTC. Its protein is CASSAAATVNYGYTF.

CDR3 amino acids: CASSVGEGDSPLHF. The DNA for the CDR3 is TGTGCCAGCAGCGTAGGCGAGGGAGATTCACCCCTCCACTTT. The J gene is TRBJ1-6, the V gene TRBV9; D gene uncertain. CDR3 length equals 14 residues. From germline, CDR1 is SGDLS and CDR2 YYNGEE. The V end was cut by 0 bases, the J end by 8 bases, with 9 bases between.

Written as DNA, the CDR3 is TGTGCCAGCAGCCTCCCACGAAGCGGGGGGGCTTACAATGAGCAGTTCTTC. This sequence encodes CASSLPRSGGAYNEQFF. The gene calls are TRBV9 and TRBJ2-1, with 10 bases aligning to TRBD2. The germline V gene encodes CDR1 SGDLS and CDR2 YYNGEE. The V gene end was trimmed by 4 bases and the J gene end by 4 bases; junction bases not matched to a gene: 11. This CDR3 is built from 17 residues. Drawing the rest from reference TRBV9 and TRBJ2-1, the complete variable domain is DSGVTQTPKHLITATGQRVTLRCSPRSGDLSVYWYQQSLDQGLQFLIQYYNGEERAKGNILERFSAQQFPDLHSELNLSSLELGDSALYFCASSLPRSGGAYNEQFFGPGTRLTVL.

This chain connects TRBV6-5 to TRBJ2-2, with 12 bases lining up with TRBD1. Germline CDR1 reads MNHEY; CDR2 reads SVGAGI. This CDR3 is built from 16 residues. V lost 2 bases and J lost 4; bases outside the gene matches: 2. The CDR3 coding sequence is TGTGCCAGCAGTTACGGGACAGGGGGCTTCACCGGGGAGCTGTTTTTT. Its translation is CASSYGTGGFTGELFF.

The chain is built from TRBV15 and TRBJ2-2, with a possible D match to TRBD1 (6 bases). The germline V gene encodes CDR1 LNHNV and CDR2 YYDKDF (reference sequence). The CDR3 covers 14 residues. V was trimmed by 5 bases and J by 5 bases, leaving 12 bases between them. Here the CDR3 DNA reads TGTGCCACCAGCCAGAGAGACAGGACCGGGGAGCTGTTTTTT. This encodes CATSQRDRTGELFF.

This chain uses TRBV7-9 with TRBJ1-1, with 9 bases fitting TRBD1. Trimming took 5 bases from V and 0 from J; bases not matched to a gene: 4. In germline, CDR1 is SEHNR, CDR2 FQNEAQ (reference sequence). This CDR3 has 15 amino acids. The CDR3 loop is CASSTGQGMNTEAFF. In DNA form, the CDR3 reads TGTGCCAGCAGCACCGGACAGGGGATGAACACTGAAGCTTTCTTT.

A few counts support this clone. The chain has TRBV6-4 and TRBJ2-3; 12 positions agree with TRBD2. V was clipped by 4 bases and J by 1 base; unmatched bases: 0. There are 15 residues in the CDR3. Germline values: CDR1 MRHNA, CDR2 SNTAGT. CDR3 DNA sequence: TGTGCCAGCAGTGGGACTAGCGGGGGCACAGATACGCAGTATTTT. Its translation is CASSGTSGGTDTQYF.

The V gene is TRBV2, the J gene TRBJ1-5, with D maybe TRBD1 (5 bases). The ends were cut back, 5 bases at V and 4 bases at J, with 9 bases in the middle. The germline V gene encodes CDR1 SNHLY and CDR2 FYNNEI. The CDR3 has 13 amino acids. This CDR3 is CASSRQQNQPQHF. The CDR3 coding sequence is TGTGCCAGCAGTAGACAGCAGAATCAGCCCCAGCATTTT.

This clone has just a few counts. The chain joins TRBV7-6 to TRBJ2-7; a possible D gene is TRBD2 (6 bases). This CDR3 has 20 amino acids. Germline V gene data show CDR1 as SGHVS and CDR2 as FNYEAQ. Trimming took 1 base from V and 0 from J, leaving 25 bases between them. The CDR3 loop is CASSLGGSGYGAHPSYEQYF. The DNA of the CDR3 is TGTGCCAGCAGCTTAGGAGGCAGCGGGTATGGGGCCCACCCCTCCTACGAGCAGTACTTC. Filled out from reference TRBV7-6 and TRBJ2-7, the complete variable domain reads GAGVSQSPRYKVTKRGQDVALRCDPISGHVSLYWYRQALGQGPEFLTYFNYEAQQDKSGLPNDRFSAERPEGSISTLTIQRTEQRDSAMYRCASSLGGSGYGAHPSYEQYFGPGTRLTVT.

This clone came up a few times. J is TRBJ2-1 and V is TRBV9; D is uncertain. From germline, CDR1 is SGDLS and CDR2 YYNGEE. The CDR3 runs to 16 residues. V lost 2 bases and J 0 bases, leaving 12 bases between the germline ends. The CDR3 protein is CASSVVAESSYNEQFF. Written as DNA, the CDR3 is TGTGCCAGCAGCGTCGTGGCAGAAAGCTCCTACAATGAGCAGTTCTTC. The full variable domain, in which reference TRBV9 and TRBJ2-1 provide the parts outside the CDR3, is DSGVTQTPKHLITATGQRVTLRCSPRSGDLSVYWYQQSLDQGLQFLIQYYNGEERAKGNILERFSAQQFPDLHSELNLSSLELGDSALYFCASSVVAESSYNEQFFGPGTRLTVL.

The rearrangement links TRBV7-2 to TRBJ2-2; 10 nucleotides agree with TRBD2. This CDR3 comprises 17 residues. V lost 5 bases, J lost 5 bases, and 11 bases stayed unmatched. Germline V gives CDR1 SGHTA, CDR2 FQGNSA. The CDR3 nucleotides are TGTGCCAGCAGCAGCCTTTCAGCGGGGGGGCTGACCGGGGAGCTGTTTTTT. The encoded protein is CASSSLSAGGLTGELFF.

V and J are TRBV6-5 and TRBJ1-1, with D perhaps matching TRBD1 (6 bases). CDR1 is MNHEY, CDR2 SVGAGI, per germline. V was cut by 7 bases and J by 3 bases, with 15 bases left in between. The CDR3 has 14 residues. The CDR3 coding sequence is TGTGCCAGCACCCACCAGGGGTCGGACACTGAAGCTTTCTTT. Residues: CASTHQGSDTEAFF.

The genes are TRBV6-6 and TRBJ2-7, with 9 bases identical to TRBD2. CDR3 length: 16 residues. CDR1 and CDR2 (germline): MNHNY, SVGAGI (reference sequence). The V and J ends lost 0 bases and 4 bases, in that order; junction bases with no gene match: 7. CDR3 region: CASSYSGRGGLYEQYF. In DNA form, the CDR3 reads TGTGCCAGCAGTTACTCGGGGCGGGGGGGCCTATACGAGCAGTACTTC.

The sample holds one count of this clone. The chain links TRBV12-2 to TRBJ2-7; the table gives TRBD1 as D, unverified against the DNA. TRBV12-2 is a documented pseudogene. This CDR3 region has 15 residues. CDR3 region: CASHLQGQKLHEQYF. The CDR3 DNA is TGTGCAAGCCACCTTCAAGGACAAAAGCTCCACGAGCAGTACTTC.